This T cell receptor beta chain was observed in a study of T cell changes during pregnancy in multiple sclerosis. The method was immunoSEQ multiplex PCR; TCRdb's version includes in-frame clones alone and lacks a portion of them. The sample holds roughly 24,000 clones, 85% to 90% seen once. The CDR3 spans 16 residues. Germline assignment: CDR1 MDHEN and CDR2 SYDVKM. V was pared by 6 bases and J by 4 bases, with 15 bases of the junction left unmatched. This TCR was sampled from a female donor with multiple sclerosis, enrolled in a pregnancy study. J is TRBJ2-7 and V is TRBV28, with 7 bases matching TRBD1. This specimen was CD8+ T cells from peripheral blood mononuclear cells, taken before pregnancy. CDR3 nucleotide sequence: TGTGCCAGCAGCCGGACCCCGGGACAGTCCTTTTACGAGCAGTACTTC. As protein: CASSRTPGQSFYEQYF.